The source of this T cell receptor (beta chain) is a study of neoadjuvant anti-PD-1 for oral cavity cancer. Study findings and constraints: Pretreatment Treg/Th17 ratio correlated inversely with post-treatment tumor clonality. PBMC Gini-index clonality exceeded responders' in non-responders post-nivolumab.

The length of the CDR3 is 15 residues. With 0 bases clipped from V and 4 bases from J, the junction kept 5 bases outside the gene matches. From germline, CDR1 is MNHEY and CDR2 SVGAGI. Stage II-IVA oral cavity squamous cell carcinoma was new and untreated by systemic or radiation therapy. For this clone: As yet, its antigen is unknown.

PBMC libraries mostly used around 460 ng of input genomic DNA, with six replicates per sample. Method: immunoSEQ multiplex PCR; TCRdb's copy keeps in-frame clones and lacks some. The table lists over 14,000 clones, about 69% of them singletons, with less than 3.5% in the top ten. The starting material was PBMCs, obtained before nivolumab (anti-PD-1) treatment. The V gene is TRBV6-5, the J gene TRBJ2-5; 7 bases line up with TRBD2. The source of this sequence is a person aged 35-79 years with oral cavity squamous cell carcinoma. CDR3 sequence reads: CASSYSTLAAETQYF. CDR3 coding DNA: TGTGCCAGCAGTTACTCGACCCTAGCGGCAGAGACCCAGTACTTC.